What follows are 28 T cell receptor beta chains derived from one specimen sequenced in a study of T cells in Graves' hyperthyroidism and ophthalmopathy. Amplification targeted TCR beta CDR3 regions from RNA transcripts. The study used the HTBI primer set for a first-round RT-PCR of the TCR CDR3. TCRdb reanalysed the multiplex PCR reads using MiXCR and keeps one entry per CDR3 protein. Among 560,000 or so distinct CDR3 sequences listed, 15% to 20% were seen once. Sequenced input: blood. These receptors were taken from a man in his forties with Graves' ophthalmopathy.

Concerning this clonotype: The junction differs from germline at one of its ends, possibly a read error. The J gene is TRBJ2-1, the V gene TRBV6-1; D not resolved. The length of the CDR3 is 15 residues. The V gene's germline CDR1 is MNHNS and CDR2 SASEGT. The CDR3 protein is CASILTASSYNEQLF. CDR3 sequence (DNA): TGTGCCAGCATCTTGACGGCGAGCTCCTACAATGAGCAGCTCTTC.

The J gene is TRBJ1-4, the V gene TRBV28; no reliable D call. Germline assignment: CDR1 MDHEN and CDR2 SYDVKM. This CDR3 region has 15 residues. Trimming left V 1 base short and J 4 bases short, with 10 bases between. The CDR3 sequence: CASSLSTLYNEKLFF. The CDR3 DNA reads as TGTGCCAGCAGTTTATCGACTCTTTATAATGAAAAACTGTTTTTT.

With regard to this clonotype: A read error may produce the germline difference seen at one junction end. The CDR3 region is CASSVAVLGGETQHF. Here the CDR3 DNA reads TGTGCCAGCAGCGTAGCTGTCCTAGGCGGGGAGACCCAGCACTTC. The rearrangement uses TRBV9 and TRBJ2-5, with D possibly matching TRBD2 (6 bases). This CDR3 region has 15 residues. Germline V gives CDR1 SGDLS, CDR2 YYNGEE. Based on the CDR3 plus reference TRBV9 and TRBJ2-5, the full variable domain is DSGVTQTPKHLITATGQRVTLRCSPRSGDLSVYWYQQSLDQGLQFLIQYYNGEERAKGNILERFSAQQFPDLHSELNLSSLELGDSALYFCASSVAVLGGETQHFGPGTRLLVL.

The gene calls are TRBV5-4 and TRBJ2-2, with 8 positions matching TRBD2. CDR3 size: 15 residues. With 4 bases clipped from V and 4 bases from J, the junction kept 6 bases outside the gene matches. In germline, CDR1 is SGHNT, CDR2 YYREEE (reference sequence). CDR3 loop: CASSRDGGGTGELFF. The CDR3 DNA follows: TGTGCCAGCAGCAGGGACGGGGGGGGCACCGGGGAGCTGTTTTTT.

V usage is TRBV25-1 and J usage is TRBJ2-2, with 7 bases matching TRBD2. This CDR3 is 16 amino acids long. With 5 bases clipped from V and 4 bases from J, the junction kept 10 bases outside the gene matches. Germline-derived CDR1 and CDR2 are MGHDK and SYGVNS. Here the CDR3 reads CASSPPFGRGTGELFF. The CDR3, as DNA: TGTGCCAGCAGTCCCCCATTTGGGAGGGGCACCGGGGAGCTGTTTTTT.

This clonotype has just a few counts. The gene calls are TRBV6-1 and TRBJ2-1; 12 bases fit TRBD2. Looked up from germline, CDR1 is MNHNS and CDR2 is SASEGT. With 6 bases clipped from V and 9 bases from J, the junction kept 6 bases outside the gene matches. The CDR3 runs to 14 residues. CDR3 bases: TGTGCCAGCAGCTCTAGCGGGAGGGCCAGTGAGCAGTTCTTC. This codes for CASSSSGRASEQFF.

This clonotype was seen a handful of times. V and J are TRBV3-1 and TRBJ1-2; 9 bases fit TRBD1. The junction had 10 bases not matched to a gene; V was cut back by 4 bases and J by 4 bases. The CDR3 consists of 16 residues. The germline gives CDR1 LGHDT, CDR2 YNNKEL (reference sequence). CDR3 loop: CASSRGRTGVAYGYTF. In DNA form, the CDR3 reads TGTGCCAGCAGCCGCGGACGGACAGGGGTGGCCTATGGCTACACCTTC.

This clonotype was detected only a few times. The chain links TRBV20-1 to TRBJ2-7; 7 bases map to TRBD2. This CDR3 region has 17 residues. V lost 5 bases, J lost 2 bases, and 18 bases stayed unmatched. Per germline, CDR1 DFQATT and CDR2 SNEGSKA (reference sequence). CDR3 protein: CSASRSSPRLAPYEQYF. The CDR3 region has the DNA TGCAGTGCTTCCCGAAGTTCTCCTAGACTAGCCCCCTACGAGCAGTACTTC.

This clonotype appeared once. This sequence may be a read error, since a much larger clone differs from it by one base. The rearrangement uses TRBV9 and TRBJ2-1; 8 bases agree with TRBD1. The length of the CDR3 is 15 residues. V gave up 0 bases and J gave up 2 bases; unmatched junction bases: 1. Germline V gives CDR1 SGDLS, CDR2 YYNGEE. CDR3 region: CASSVGRGPYNEQFF. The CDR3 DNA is TGTGCCAGCAGCGTAGGCAGGGGGCCCTACAATGAGCAGTTCTTC.

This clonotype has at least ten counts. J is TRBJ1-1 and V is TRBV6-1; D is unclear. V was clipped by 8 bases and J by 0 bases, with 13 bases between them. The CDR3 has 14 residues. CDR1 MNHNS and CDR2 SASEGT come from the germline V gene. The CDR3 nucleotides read TGTGCCAGCGAGGTATCGTGGCTGAACACTGAAGCTTTCTTT. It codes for CASEVSWLNTEAFF.

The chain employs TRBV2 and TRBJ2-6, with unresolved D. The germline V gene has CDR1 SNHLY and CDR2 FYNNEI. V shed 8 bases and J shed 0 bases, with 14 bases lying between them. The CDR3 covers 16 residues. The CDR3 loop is CASQSQSASGANVLTF. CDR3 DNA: TGTGCCAGCCAATCCCAATCAGCCTCTGGGGCCAACGTCCTGACTTTC.

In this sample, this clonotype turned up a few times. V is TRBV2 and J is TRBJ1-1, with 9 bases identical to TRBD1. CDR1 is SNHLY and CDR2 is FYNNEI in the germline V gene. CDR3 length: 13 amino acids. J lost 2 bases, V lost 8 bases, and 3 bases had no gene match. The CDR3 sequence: CASLTGGNTEAFF. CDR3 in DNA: TGTGCCAGCCTGACAGGGGGTAACACTGAAGCTTTCTTT.

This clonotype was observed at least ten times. The CDR3 loop is CASSYSKRTGAGNEQFF. CDR3 DNA sequence: TGTGCCAGCAGTTACTCGAAGCGGACAGGGGCGGGAAATGAGCAGTTCTTC. The chain is built from TRBV6-6 and TRBJ2-1, with 9 bases that match TRBD1. The junction had 10 bases not matched to a gene; V was cut back by 0 bases and J by 7 bases. The CDR3 is 17 residues long. The germline gives CDR1 MNHNY, CDR2 SVGAGI (reference sequence).

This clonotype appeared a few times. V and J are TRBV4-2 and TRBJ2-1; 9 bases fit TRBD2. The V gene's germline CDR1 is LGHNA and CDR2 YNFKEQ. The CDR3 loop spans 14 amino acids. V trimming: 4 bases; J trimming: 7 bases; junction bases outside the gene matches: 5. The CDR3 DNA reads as TGTGCCAGCAGCCGGCGGGAGGGCCAGAATGAGCAGTTCTTC. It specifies CASSRREGQNEQFF.

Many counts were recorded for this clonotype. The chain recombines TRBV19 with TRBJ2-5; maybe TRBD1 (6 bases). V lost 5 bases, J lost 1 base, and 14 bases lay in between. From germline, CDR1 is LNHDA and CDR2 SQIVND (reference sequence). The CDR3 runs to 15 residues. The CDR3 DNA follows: TGTGCCAGTAGTTCGGGAAGGGGGTCCCAAGAGACCCAGTACTTC. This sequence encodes CASSSGRGSQETQYF.

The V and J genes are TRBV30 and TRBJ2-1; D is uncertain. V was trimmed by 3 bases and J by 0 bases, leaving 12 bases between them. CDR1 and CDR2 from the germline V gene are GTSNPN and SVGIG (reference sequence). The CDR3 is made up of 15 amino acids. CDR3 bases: TGTGCCTGGAGCGAGACTCCTTCCTCCTACAATGAGCAGTTCTTC. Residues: CAWSETPSSYNEQFF.

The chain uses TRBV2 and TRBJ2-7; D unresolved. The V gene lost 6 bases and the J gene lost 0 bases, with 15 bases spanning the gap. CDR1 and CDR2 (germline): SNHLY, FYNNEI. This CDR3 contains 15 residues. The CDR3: CASSAVSRSSYEQYF. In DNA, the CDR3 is TGTGCCAGCAGCGCTGTCTCAAGAAGCTCCTACGAGCAGTACTTC.

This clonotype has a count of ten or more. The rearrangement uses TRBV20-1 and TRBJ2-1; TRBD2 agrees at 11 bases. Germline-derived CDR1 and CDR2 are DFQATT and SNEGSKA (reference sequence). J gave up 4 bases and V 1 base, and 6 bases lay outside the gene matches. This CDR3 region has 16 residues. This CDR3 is CSARVLTSGAYNEQFF. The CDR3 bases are TGCAGTGCTAGAGTGTTGACTAGCGGGGCTTACAATGAGCAGTTCTTC.

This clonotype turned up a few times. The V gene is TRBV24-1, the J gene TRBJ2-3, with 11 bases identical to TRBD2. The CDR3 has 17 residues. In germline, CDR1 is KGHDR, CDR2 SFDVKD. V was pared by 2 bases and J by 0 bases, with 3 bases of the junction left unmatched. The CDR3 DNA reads TGTGCCACCAGTGATTGGGGACTAGCGGAGAGCACAGATACGCAGTATTTT. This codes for CATSDWGLAESTDTQYF.

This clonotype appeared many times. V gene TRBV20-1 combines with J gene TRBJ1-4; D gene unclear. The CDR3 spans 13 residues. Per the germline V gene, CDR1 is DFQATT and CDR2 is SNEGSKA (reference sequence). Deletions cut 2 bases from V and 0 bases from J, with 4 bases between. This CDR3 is CSARQPTNEKLFF. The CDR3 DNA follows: TGCAGTGCTAGACAACCAACTAATGAAAAACTGTTTTTT.

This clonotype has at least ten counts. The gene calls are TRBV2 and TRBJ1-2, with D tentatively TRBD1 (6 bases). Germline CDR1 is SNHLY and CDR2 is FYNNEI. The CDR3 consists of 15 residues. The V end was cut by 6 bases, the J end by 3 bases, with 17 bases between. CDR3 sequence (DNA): TGTGCCAGCAGCGGAGGGGGGGCGGGATACTATGGCTACACCTTC. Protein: CASSGGGAGYYGYTF.

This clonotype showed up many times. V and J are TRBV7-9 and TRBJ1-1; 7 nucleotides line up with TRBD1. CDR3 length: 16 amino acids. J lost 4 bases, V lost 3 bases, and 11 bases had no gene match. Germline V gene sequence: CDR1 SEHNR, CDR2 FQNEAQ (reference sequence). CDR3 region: CASSFPRQGWGTEAFF. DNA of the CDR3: TGTGCCAGCAGCTTCCCGAGACAGGGATGGGGCACTGAAGCTTTCTTT.

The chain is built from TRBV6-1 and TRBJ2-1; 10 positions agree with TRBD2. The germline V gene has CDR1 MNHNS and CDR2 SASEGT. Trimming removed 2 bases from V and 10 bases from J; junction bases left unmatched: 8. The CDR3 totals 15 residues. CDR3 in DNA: TGTGCCAGCAGTGAACAGGGTAGCGGGGGGTCCGAGCAGTTCTTC. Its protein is CASSEQGSGGSEQFF.

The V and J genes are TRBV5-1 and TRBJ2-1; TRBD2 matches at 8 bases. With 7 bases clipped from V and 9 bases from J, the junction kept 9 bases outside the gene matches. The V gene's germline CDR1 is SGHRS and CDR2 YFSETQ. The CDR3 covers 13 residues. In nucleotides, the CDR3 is TGCGCCAGCTCCGAGGTAGCGGGAACTGAGCAGTTCTTC. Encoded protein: CASSEVAGTEQFF.

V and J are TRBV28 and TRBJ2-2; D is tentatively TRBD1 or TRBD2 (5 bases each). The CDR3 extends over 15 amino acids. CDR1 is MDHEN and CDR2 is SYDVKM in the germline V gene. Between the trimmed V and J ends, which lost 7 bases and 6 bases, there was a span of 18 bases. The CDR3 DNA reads TGTGCCAGCACCCCTAGTGAGGGGCGCTCCGGGGAGCTGTTTTTT. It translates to CASTPSEGRSGELFF.

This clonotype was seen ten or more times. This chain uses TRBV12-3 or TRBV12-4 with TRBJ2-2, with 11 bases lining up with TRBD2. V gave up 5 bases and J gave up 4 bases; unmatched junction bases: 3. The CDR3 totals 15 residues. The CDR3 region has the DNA TGTGCCAGCAGTATCGGACTAGCGGGCACCGGGGAGCTGTTTTTT. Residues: CASSIGLAGTGELFF.

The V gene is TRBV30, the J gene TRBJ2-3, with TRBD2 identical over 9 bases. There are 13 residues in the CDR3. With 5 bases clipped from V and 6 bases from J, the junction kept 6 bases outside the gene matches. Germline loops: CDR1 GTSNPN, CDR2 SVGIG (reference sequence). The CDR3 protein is CAWARRGGDTQYF. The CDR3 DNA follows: TGTGCCTGGGCACGGCGGGGGGGGGATACGCAGTATTTT.

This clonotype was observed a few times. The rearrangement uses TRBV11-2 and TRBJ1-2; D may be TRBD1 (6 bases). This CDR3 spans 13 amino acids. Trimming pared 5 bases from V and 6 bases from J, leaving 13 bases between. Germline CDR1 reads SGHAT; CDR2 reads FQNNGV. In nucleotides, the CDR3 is TGTGCCAGCAGCCTGGGGGGCTGGGATGGCTACACCTTC. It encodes CASSLGGWDGYTF.